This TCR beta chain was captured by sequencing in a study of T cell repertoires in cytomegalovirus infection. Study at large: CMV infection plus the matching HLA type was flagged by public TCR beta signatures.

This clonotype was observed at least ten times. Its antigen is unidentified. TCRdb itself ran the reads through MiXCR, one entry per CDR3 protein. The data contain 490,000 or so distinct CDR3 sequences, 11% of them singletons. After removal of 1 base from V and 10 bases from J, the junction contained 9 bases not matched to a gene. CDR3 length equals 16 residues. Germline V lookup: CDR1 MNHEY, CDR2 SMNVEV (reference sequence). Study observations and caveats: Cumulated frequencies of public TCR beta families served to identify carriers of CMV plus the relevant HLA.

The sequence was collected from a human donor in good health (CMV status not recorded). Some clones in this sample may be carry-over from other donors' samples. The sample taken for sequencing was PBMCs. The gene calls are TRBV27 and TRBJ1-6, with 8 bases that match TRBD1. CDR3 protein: CASSLFQGALGSPLHF. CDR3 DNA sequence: TGTGCCAGCAGTTTATTCCAGGGGGCGTTGGGGTCACCCCTCCACTTT.